This T cell receptor beta chain was profiled in a study of OX40 agonist ivuxolimab in advanced cancers. With respect to the entire study: Ivuxolimab was an agonistic, fully human IgG2 monoclonal antibody directed against OX40 (CD134), a costimulatory receptor. Of the approximately 50 dose-escalation patients, hepatocellular carcinoma was present in approximately 20, melanoma in around 15, renal cell carcinoma in 9 and head and neck cancer in 9. Partial responses occurred in three dose-escalation patients: two with cutaneous melanoma and one with hepatocellular carcinoma. Prior anti-PD-1, anti-PD-L1 or anti-CTLA-4 therapy was permitted, and checkpoint inhibitors had been received by 30% to 40% of dose-escalation patients. Intravenous ivuxolimab was administered to patients every 2 weeks at six dose levels: 0.01, 0.1, 0.3, 1.5, 3 and 10 mg/kg. In the dose-escalation cohort, approximately 82% of patients were male, and the mean age was roughly 60 years, with a range of about 20 to 79. The paper reports the monotherapy dose-escalation portion (N of about 54 patients) of the phase I ivuxolimab trial. Peripheral TCRbeta sequencing aimed to test whether ivuxolimab altered TCR sequence diversity and caused clonal T-cell expansion. Paper-wide results and their limitations: The antigen specificity of the peripheral T cells that underwent clonal expansion was not determined. In partial responders in the 0.1-3.0 mg/kg groups, normalized peripheral clonal expansion was found to be among the lowest, especially among CD8+ T cells. Clonal expansion of both CD4+ and CD8+ blood T cells was observed from baseline to week 6 at doses 0.1 to 3.0 mg/kg. Low levels of normalized T-cell clonal expansion were also seen in some patients who did not respond. On average, CD8+ T cells showed more expanded clones than CD4+ T cells after ivuxolimab.

For CDR1 and CDR2, the germline V gene (reference sequence) lists PRHDT and FYEKMQ. Counted from cysteine to phenylalanine, this CDR3 has 15 amino acids. Just the 45-base CDR3 DNA is kept, in frame starting at base 1. The V end loses 0 bases and the J end loses 3 bases, and a stretch of 10 bases separates them. To sequence the TCRbeta CDR3 region, genomic DNA was isolated from the sorted cells. TCRbeta CDR3 regions were sequenced using the immunoSEQ Assay. TCRdb retrieved this table from immuneACCESS and kept in-frame rearrangements only. Not all clones are present; in checked studies, unresolved V genes account for under half, and no reason is known for the remainder. A total of tens of thousands of clones appear in this sample, about 87% of them only once. 0.95% to 1.3% of the sample is taken by the ten largest. Worth noting for this clone: What antigen it recognizes has not been identified. It has no much larger one-base neighbor in the sample; base qualities were not kept.

Patients with a history of autoimmune disease or receiving systemic immunosuppression were excluded from the trial. Peripheral blood for TCR sequencing was drawn from every dose cohort at baseline, at cycle 4 day 1 and at cycle 7 day 1. The samples were taken from a phase I, first-in-human, multicenter, open-label dose-escalation trial of ivuxolimab. Adults with locally advanced or metastatic melanoma, renal cell carcinoma, hepatocellular carcinoma or head and neck squamous cell carcinoma were enrolled in the trial. Before TCR sequencing, CD4+ T cells and CD8+ T cells were sorted from peripheral blood as separate populations.

Here the sequenced sample was CD4+ or CD8+ T cells sorted from blood, taken in a trial of the OX40 agonist ivuxolimab. The sequence was obtained from an adult with an advanced solid tumor such as melanoma, head and neck, liver or kidney cancer. The chain couples TRBV13 to TRBJ2-3; the D gene remains uncertain. The bases read TGTGCCAGCAGCTTAGGCCTAACAGTGACAGATACGCAGTATTTT. Its protein is CASSLGLTVTDTQYF.